The entry below gives a single TCR beta chain sequence along with its context. This sample was taken from a study of T cell changes during pregnancy in multiple sclerosis. The data were produced by immunoSEQ multiplex PCR, yet TCRdb's version contains in-frame clones alone and is incomplete. The data contain about 100,000 clones, around 90% of them seen just once; the ten biggest clones take up around 3.2%. This CDR3 contains 12 residues. The germline gives CDR1 SQVTM, CDR2 ANQGSEA. The origin of this receptor is a female donor with multiple sclerosis, enrolled in a pregnancy study. V gene TRBV29-1 combines with J gene TRBJ2-1; D is undetermined. The input for sequencing was peripheral blood, taken in the second trimester of pregnancy. The CDR3 spells CSPRGQNNEQFF. The DNA of the CDR3 is TGCAGTCCGCGCGGTCAGAACAATGAGCAGTTCTTC.